This TCR beta chain is drawn from a study of T-cell reconstitution after alpha-beta-depleted transplantation in children (dated by TCRdb to 2016 to 2017). Background for the entire study: Using TCR repertoire profiling, the study quantitatively followed how T-cell immune reconstitution unfolded in children after TCRalphabeta/CD19-depleted allogeneic hematopoietic cell transplantation.

The meaning of the sample's treatment or condition label: allogeneic hematopoietic cell transplantation with graft depleted of TCRalphabeta T cells and CD19 B cells. TCRalphabeta/CD19-depleted allogeneic hematopoietic cell grafts were given to the transplant recipients, all of whom were children. This clonotype was recorded many times. Its target antigen remains unknown. Nothing much larger sits one base from this clone, and base qualities are not available. The CDR3 numbers 15 residues from cysteine through phenylalanine. Only the CDR3 portion is preserved as DNA: 45 bases, with reading frame beginning at the first base. Deletion took 5 bases off V and 2 bases off J, with a span of 13 bases between the germline ends. Per the germline V gene (reference sequence), SEHNR is the CDR1 and FQNEAQ is the CDR2. The library was obtained by PCR. The sequencing machine was an Illumina HiSeq 2500. To normalize quantification of the TCRbeta repertoire, the TCR libraries were built with molecular barcoding that relied on unique molecular identifiers. TCRdb reran the public reads through fastp at Q25 and MiXCR, keeping productive beta chains. Identical CDR3 protein sequences are pooled into one entry, listed with their most common genes and DNA. Across this sample there are under 250,000 distinct CDR3 sequences, with 6.6% seen only once. The ten largest clonotypes hold about 5.5% of the sample.

Broad study findings and their caveats: In some patients, high TCRbeta diversity at day 60 was attributed to recipient T cells and intrathymic progenitors that had survived conditioning. Hyperexpanded clone frequencies declined over subsequent months; after one year, T-cell counts and TCRbeta diversity were mostly attributed to newly produced T cells. About two months after transplant, the apparently early recovery of alphabetaT-cell counts reportedly depended on just several hundred clones that had expanded rapidly and came from non-depleted graft cells.

The input for sequencing was PBMCs, taken before TCRalphabeta/CD19-depleted stem cell transplant. This TCR was recovered from a boy aged 2 to 10 with acute lymphoblastic leukemia, due to receive a stem cell transplant. Recombination linked TRBV7-9 to TRBJ1-3, with no confidently assigned D gene. CDR3 region: CASSIPESAGNTIYF. The nucleotides read TGTGCCAGCAGCATCCCGGAGTCGGCTGGAAACACCATATATTTT.